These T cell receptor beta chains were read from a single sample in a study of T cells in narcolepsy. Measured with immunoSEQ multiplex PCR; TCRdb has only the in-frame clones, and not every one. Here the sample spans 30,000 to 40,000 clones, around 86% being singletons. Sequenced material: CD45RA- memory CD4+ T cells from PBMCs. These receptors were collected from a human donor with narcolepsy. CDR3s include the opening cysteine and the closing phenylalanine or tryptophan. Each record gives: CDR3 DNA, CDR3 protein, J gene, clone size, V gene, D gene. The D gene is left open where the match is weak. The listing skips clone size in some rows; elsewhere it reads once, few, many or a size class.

cdr3_nt: TGTGCCAGCCGGGAGGGACCCGAGCAGTACTTC
cdr3_aa: CASREGPEQYF
j_call: TRBJ2-7
clone_size: .
v_call: TRBV28
d_call: TRBD2

cdr3_nt: TGTGCCAGCAGTTTACCTGGCTCCTACAATGAGCAGTTCTTC
cdr3_aa: CASSLPGSYNEQFF
j_call: TRBJ2-1
clone_size: .
v_call: TRBV27
d_call: .

cdr3_nt: TGTGCCAGCTCACCATTAGGGCAGGGGGGTTACGAGCAGTACTTC
cdr3_aa: CASSPLGQGGYEQYF
j_call: TRBJ2-7
clone_size: .
v_call: TRBV18
d_call: .

cdr3_nt: TGTGCCAGTAGTATTAGTACAGGGTGGGAGACCCAGTACTTC
cdr3_aa: CASSISTGWETQYF
j_call: TRBJ2-5
clone_size: .
v_call: TRBV19
d_call: .

cdr3_nt: TGTGCCAGCAGCACGGACTACACCCCAGGGACCCAGTACTTC
cdr3_aa: CASSTDYTPGTQYF
j_call: TRBJ2-5
clone_size: few
v_call: TRBV6-5
d_call: .

cdr3_nt: TGTGCCAGCAGTCAAAAGTACCAAGAGACCCAGTACTTC
cdr3_aa: CASSQKYQETQYF
j_call: TRBJ2-5
clone_size: .
v_call: TRBV6-5
d_call: .

cdr3_nt: TGTGCCAGCAGTCGGGACAAAAACTATGGCTACACCTTC
cdr3_aa: CASSRDKNYGYTF
j_call: TRBJ1-2
clone_size: .
v_call: TRBV11-2
d_call: .

cdr3_nt: TGTGCCAGCAGCTTAAATCGGGGGAGAGCTGAAGCTTTCTTT
cdr3_aa: CASSLNRGRAEAFF
j_call: TRBJ1-1
clone_size: .
v_call: TRBV11-2
d_call: .

cdr3_nt: TGTGCCAGCACCCCAGAGGGAACGGGTCGCGGCTACACCTTC
cdr3_aa: CASTPEGTGRGYTF
j_call: TRBJ1-2
clone_size: .
v_call: TRBV2
d_call: .

cdr3_nt: TGCGCCAGCAGCTTCGGCAACTTGGGTGGCTACACCTTC
cdr3_aa: CASSFGNLGGYTF
j_call: TRBJ1-2
clone_size: once
v_call: TRBV5-1
d_call: .

cdr3_nt: TGTGCCAGTAGTATAAAACGGCGCGCGAACACCGGGGAGCTGTTTTTT
cdr3_aa: CASSIKRRANTGELFF
j_call: TRBJ2-2
clone_size: once
v_call: TRBV19
d_call: .

cdr3_nt: TGTGCCAGCAGTTTAAGGGGCCAGACTGAAGCTTTCTTT
cdr3_aa: CASSLRGQTEAFF
j_call: TRBJ1-1
clone_size: .
v_call: TRBV6-6
d_call: .

cdr3_nt: TGTGCCAGCAGCCCTCCGGGGCTCCAAGAGACCCAGTACTTC
cdr3_aa: CASSPPGLQETQYF
j_call: TRBJ2-5
clone_size: .
v_call: TRBV11-2
d_call: .

cdr3_nt: TGTGCCAGCAGCTCTAGCTACGAGCAGTACTTC
cdr3_aa: CASSSSYEQYF
j_call: TRBJ2-7
clone_size: .
v_call: TRBV11-3
d_call: .

cdr3_nt: TGTGCCAGCAGACCTGAGGGGGGGGCGAATTCACCCCTCCACTTT
cdr3_aa: CASRPEGGANSPLHF
j_call: TRBJ1-6
clone_size: .
v_call: TRBV2
d_call: .